This record concerns one TCR beta chain sequence. This CDR3 is built from 14 residues. The ends were cut back, 5 bases at V and 3 bases at J, with 14 bases in the middle. From germline, CDR1 is LGHNA and CDR2 YSLEER. Only in-frame clones appear in the TCRdb table, and some are missing; sequencing was by immunoSEQ multiplex PCR. The repertoire consists of around 140,000 clones, with 86% occurring once and the leading ten covering 4.5% to 6%. These data come from a study of Ad26.COV2.S vaccination and SARS-CoV-2 variants. The clonotype comes from a human donor who had recovered from COVID-19. This chain joins TRBV4-3 and TRBJ2-7, with D maybe TRBD2 (5 bases). The sequencing here drew on peripheral blood, taken after recovery from COVID-19. The CDR3 bases are TGCGCCAGCAGCGCCAGCCCGGGGAGCTACGAGCAGTACTTC. Translating it yields CASSASPGSYEQYF.